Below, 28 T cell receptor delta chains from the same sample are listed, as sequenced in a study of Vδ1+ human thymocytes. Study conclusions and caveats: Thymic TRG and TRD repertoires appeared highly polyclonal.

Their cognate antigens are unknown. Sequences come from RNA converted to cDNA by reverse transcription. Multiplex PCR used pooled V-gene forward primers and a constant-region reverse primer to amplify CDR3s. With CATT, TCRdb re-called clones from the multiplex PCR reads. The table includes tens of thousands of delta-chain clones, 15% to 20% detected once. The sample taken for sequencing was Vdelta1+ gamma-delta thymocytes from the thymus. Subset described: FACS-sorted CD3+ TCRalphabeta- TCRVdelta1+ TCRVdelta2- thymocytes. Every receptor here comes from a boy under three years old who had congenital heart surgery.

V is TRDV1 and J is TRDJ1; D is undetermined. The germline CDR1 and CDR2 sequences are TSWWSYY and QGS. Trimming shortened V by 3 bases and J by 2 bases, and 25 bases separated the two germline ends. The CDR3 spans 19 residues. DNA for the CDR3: TGTGCTCTTGGGGATTTCCCTAGCTGTCCGCCCGAGGCGACCGATAAACTCATCTTT. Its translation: CALGDFPSCPPEATDKLIF.

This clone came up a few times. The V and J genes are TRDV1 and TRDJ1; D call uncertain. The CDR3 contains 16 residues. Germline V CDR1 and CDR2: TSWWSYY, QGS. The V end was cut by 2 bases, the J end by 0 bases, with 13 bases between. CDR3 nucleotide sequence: TGTGCTCTTGGGGAAGTCGACTGCCCGTACACCGATAAACTCATCTTT. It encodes CALGEVDCPYTDKLIF.

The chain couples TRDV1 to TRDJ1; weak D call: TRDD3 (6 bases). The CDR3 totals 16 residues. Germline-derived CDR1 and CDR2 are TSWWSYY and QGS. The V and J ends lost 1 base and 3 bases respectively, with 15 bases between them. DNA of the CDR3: TGTGCTCTTGGGGAACCAGTGATGGGGATCCCCGATAAACTCATCTTT. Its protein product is CALGEPVMGIPDKLIF.

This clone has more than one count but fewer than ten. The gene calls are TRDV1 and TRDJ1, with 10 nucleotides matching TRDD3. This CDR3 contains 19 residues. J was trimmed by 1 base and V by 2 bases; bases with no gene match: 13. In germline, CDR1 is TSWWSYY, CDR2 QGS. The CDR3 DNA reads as TGTGCTCTTGGGGAAGCTAACTTACTGGGGGATCCTCCCACCGATAAACTCATCTTT. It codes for CALGEANLLGDPPTDKLIF.

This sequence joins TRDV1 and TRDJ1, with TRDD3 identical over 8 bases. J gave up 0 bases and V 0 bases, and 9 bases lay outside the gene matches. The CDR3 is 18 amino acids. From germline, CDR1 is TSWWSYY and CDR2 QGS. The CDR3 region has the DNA TGTGCTCTTGGGGAACTTGCGGGGATACAGTTGTACACCGATAAACTCATCTTT. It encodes CALGELAGIQLYTDKLIF.

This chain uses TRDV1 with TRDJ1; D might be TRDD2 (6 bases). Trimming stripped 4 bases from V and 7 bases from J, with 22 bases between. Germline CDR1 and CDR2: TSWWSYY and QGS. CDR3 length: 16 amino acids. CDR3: CALGAPWPPTVRKLIF. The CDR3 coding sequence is TGTGCTCTTGGGGCCCCATGGCCTCCTACAGTACGTAAACTCATCTTT.

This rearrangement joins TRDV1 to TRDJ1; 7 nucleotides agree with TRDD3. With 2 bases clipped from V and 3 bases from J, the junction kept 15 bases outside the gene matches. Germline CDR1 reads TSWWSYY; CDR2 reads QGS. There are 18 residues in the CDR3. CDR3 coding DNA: TGTGCTCTTGGGGAAGCCCCCTACCGTACTGGGGACTCCGATAAACTCATCTTT. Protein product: CALGEAPYRTGDSDKLIF.

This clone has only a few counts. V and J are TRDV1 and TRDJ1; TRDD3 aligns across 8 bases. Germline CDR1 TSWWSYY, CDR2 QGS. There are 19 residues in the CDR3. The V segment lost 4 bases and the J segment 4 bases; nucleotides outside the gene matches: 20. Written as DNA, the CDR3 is TGTGCTCTTGGGGGCTTCTCCCATTCCTCACTGGGGGTCTACGATAAACTCATCTTT. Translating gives CALGGFSHSSLGVYDKLIF.

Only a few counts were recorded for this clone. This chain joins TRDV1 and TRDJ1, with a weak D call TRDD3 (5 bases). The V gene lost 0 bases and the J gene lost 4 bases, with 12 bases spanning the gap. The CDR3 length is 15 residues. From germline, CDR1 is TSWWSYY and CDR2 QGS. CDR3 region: CALGELVGTGDKLIF. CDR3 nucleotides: TGTGCTCTTGGGGAACTGGTAGGTACTGGCGATAAACTCATCTTT.

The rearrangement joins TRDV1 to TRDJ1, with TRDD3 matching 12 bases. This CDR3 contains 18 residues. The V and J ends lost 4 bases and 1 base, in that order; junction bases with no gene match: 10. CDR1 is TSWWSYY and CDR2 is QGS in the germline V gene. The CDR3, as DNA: TGTGCTCTTGGGGTTCCAGTTACTGGGGGATACCGCACCGATAAACTCATCTTT. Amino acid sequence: CALGVPVTGGYRTDKLIF.

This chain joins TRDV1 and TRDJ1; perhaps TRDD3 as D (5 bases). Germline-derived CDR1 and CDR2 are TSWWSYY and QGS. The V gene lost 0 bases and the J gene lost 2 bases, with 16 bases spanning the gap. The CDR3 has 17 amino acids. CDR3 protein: CALGELASQYDTDKLIF. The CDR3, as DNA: TGTGCTCTTGGGGAACTGGCCTCTCAATACGATACCGATAAACTCATCTTT.

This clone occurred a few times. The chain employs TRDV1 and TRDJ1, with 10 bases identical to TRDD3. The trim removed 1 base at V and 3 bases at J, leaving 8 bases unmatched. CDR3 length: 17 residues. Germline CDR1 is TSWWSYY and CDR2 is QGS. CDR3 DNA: TGTGCTCTTGGGGAACGTTTGGGGGATACATGCGCCGATAAACTCATCTTT. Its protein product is CALGERLGDTCADKLIF.

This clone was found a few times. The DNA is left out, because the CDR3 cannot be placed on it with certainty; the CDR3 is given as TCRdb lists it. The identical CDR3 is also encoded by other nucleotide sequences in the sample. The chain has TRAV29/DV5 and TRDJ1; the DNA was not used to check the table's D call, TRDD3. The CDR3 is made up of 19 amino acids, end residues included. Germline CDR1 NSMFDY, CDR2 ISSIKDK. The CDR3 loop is CSVLLCSKRLSIHTDKLIF.

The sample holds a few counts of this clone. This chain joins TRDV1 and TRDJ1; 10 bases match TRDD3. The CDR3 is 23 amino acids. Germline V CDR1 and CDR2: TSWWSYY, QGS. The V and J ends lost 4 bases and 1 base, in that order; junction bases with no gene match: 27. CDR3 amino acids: CALGVRPSPYWGIDPTGTDKLIF. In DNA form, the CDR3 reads TGTGCTCTTGGGGTCCGGCCTTCCCCTTACTGGGGGATTGACCCTACGGGCACCGATAAACTCATCTTT.

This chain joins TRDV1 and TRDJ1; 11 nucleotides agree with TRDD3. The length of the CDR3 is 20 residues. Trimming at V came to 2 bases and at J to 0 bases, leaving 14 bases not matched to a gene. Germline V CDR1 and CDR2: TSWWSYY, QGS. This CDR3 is CALGELVLPLGDTNTDKLIF. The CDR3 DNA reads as TGTGCTCTTGGGGAATTGGTCCTACCGCTGGGGGATACTAACACCGATAAACTCATCTTT.

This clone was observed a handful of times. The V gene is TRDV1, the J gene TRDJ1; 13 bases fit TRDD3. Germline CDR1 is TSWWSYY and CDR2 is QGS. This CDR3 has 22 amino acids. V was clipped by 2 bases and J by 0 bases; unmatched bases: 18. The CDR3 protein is CALGEAVRYWGIRPEYTDKLIF. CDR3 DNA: TGTGCTCTTGGGGAAGCCGTCCGGTACTGGGGGATACGCCCCGAGTACACCGATAAACTCATCTTT.

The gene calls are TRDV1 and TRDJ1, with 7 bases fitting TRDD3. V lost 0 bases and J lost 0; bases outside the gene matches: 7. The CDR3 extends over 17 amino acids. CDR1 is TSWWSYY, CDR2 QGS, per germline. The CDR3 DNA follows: TGTGCTCTTGGGGAACTTACGGGGATAGGGTACACCGATAAACTCATCTTT. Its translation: CALGELTGIGYTDKLIF.

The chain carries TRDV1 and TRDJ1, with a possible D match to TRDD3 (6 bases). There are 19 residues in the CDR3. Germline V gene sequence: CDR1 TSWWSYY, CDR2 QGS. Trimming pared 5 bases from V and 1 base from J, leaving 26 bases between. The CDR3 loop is CALGYREKRGWGVTDKLIF. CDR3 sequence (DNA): TGTGCTCTTGGGTACCGGGAGAAACGGGGATGGGGGGTCACCGATAAACTCATCTTT.

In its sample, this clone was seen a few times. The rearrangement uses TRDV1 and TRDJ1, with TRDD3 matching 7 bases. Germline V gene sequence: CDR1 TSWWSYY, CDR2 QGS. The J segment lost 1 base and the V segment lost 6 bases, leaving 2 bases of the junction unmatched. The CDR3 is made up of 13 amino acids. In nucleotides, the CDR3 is TGTGCTCTTGGCTGGGGGGTCACCGATAAACTCATCTTT. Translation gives CALGWGVTDKLIF.

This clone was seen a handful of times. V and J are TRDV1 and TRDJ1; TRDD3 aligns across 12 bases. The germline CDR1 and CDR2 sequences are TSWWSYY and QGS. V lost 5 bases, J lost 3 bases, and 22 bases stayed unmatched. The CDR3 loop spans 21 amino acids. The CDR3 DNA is TGTGCTCTTGGGATCTCGGCCTTCCTACTTGCTGGGGGATACGAGCCCGATAAACTCATCTTT. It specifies CALGISAFLLAGGYEPDKLIF.

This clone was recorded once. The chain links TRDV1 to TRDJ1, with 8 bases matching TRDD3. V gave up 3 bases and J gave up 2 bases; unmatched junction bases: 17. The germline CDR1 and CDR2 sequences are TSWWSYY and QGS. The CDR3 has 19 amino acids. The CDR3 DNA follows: TGTGCTCTTGGGGATCCTAGGAAGCCCGTGACTGGGGGTACCGATAAACTCATCTTT. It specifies CALGDPRKPVTGGTDKLIF.

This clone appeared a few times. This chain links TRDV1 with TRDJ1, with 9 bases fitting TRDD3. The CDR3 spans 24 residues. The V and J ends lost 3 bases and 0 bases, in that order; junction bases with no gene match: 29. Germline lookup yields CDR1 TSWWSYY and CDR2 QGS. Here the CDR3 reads CALGEAPLPAWGDTPIPHTDKLIF. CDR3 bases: TGTGCTCTTGGGGAGGCCCCTCTTCCCGCATGGGGGGATACCCCGATACCCCACACCGATAAACTCATCTTT.

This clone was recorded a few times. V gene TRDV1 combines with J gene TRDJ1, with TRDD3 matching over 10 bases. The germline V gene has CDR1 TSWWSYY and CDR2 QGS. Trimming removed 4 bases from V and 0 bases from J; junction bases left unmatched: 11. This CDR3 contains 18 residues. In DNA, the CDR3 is TGTGCTCTTGGGGCCACCCTGGTGGGGGATACCCACACCGATAAACTCATCTTT. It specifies CALGATLVGDTHTDKLIF.

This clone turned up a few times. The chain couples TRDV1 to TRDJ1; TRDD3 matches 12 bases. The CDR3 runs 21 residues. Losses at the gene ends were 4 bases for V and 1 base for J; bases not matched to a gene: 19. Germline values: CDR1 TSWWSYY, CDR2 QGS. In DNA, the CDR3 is TGTGCTCTTGGGGCGTCGGGTGGCGATCCCTGGGGGATACGGTCCACCGATAAACTCATCTTT. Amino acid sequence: CALGASGGDPWGIRSTDKLIF.

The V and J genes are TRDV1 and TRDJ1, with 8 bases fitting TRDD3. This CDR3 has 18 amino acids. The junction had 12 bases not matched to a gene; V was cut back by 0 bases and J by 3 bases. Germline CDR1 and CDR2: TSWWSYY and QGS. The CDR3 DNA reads TGTGCTCTTGGGGAACTCCTCATTGTACTGGGGGTGTCCGATAAACTCATCTTT. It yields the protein CALGELLIVLGVSDKLIF.

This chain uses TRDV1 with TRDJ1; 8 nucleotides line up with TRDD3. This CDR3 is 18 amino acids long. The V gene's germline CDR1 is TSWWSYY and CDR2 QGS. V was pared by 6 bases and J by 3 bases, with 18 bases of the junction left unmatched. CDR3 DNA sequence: TGTGCTCTTGGTGAGATGATCCTACAGTACTGGGGGCCCGATAAACTCATCTTT. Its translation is CALGEMILQYWGPDKLIF.

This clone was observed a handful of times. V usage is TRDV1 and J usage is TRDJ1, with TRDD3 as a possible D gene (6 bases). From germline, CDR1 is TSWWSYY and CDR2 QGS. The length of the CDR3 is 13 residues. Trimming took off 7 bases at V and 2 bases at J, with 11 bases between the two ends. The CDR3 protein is CALERGETDKLIF. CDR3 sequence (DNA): TGTGCTCTTGAAAGGGGGGAAACCGATAAACTCATCTTT.

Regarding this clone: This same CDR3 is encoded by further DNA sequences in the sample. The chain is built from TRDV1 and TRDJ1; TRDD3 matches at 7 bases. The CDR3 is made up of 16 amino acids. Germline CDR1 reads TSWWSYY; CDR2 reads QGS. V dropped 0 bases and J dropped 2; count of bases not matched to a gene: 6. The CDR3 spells CALGELSYWGTDKLIF. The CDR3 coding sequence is TGTGCTCTTGGGGAACTCTCTTACTGGGGAACCGATAAACTCATCTTT.